The sequence of this TCR beta chain was determined in a study of shared clonotypes between healthy human individuals. Germline V lookup: CDR1 MNHNY, CDR2 SVGAGI (reference sequence). CDR3 length: 14 residues. The junction had 2 bases not matched to a gene; V was cut back by 2 bases and J by 3 bases. This clone was detected only once. Clones were read by immunoSEQ multiplex PCR, and TCRdb kept only the in-frame ones, dropping some. This table holds approximately 1.5 million clones, 95% to 99% found once. The sequenced sample consisted of naive CD4+ T cells sorted from blood. This sample's subset: CD45RA+ positively selected. This sequence was found in a man aged 25-45 years in good health. The V call is TRBV6-6, the J call TRBJ2-7; 9 nucleotides match TRBD1. The CDR3 is CASSYRTGDYEQYF. The CDR3 nucleotides read TGTGCCAGCAGTTACAGGACAGGGGACTACGAGCAGTACTTC.